The 8 T cell receptor beta chains listed next were all sequenced from one sample in a study of Ad26.COV2.S vaccination and SARS-CoV-2 variants. Only in-frame clones appear in the TCRdb table, and some are missing; sequencing was by immunoSEQ multiplex PCR. The table shows around 320,000 clones, with about 86% occurring only once. As for treatment: about 20 received Ad26.COV2.S at low or high dose, single or two shots; 5 received placebo; per-sample allocation not given. Vaccine and placebo recipients were sampled on day 63 after the first injection. Sequencing was performed on peripheral blood, taken in a trial of Ad26.COV2.S vaccine versus placebo. These receptor sequences come from a person aged 18 to 65 who received the Ad26.COV2.S COVID-19 vaccine or a placebo.

The chain couples TRBV5-8 to TRBJ1-1; D is uncertain. Per germline, CDR1 SGHTS and CDR2 YDEGEE. V was trimmed by 3 bases and J by 0 bases, leaving 9 bases between them. This CDR3 is built from 14 residues. The CDR3 nucleotides are TGTGCCAGCAGCTCCGGGCGGTTGAACACTGAAGCTTTCTTT. It specifies CASSSGRLNTEAFF. The full variable domain, in which reference TRBV5-8 and TRBJ1-1 provide the parts outside the CDR3, is EAGVTQSPTHLIKTRGQQATLRCSPISGHTSVYWYQQALGLGLQFLLWYDEGEERNRGNFPPRFSGRQFPNYSSELNVNALELEDSALYLCASSSGRLNTEAFFGQGTRLTVV.

The gene calls are TRBV29-1 and TRBJ2-1; a weak D match, TRBD2 (7 bases). V was cut by 6 bases and J by 5 bases, with 17 bases left in between. Germline assignment: CDR1 SQVTM and CDR2 ANQGSEA. The CDR3 is 14 amino acids. The CDR3, as DNA: TGCAGCGTGGCCTTACGGGGGGCGCACAATGAGCAGTTCTTC. It codes for CSVALRGAHNEQFF.

This chain's CDR3 is CASSLKGFYNEQFF. The CDR3 DNA reads as TGTGCCAGCAGTTTAAAAGGGTTTTACAATGAGCAGTTCTTC. The chain links TRBV27 to TRBJ2-1; D call uncertain. Germline CDR1 and CDR2: MNHEY and SMNVEV (reference sequence). This CDR3 is 14 amino acids long. V gave up 2 bases and J gave up 4 bases, with 9 bases separating them.

This sequence joins TRBV7-9 and TRBJ1-4; a weak D match, TRBD1 (5 bases). This CDR3 comprises 14 residues. Per the germline V gene, CDR1 is SEHNR and CDR2 is FQNEAQ (reference sequence). CDR3 protein: CAITQGVGDEKLFF. In DNA form, the CDR3 reads TGTGCGATAACCCAGGGCGTGGGGGATGAAAAACTGTTTTTT.

This chain links TRBV7-3 with TRBJ1-2, with TRBD1 as a possible D gene (5 bases). The V end was cut by 5 bases, the J end by 4 bases, with 20 bases between. Germline loops: CDR1 SGHTA, CDR2 FQGTGA. The CDR3 is made up of 16 amino acids. This CDR3 is CASSLSGGLGSYGYTF. DNA for the CDR3: TGTGCCAGCAGCCTTTCCGGGGGGTTGGGTAGCTATGGCTACACCTTC.

The gene calls are TRBV9 and TRBJ1-2, with no clear D. Germline CDR1 is SGDLS and CDR2 is YYNGEE. The CDR3 sequence is 15 residues long. Deletions cut 0 bases from V and 4 bases from J, with 13 bases between. The CDR3 loop reads CASSVATPRSYGYTF. The DNA of the CDR3 is TGTGCCAGCAGCGTAGCGACACCCCGAAGCTATGGCTACACCTTC. The full variable domain, with the rest looked up from reference TRBV9 and TRBJ1-2, is DSGVTQTPKHLITATGQRVTLRCSPRSGDLSVYWYQQSLDQGLQFLIQYYNGEERAKGNILERFSAQQFPDLHSELNLSSLELGDSALYFCASSVATPRSYGYTFGSGTRLTVV.

The sample holds a few counts of this clone. DNA for the CDR3: TGTGCCAGCAGCCACGCCTATGGCTACACCTTC. This encodes CASSHAYGYTF. The gene calls are TRBV7-9 and TRBJ1-2; no clear D. Germline V gene sequence: CDR1 SEHNR, CDR2 FQNEAQ (reference sequence). The V end lost 5 bases, the J end lost 4 bases, and 5 bases lay between the germline ends. The CDR3 length is 11 residues.

CDR3: CASSPLRVRGANVLTF. The CDR3 DNA follows: TGTGCCAGCAGTCCCCTCAGGGTGCGAGGGGCCAACGTCCTGACTTTC. The J gene is TRBJ2-6, the V gene TRBV27, with D perhaps matching TRBD1 (5 bases). CDR3 length equals 16 residues. CDR1 and CDR2 (germline): MNHEY, SMNVEV (reference sequence). Trimming pared 5 bases from V and 4 bases from J, leaving 15 bases between. Supplemented by reference TRBV27 and TRBJ2-6, the full variable domain reads EAQVTQNPRYLITVTGKKLTVTCSQNMNHEYMSWYRQDPGLGLRQIYYSMNVEVTDKGDVPEGYKVSRKEKRNFPLILESPSPNQTSLYFCASSPLRVRGANVLTFGAGSRLTVL.